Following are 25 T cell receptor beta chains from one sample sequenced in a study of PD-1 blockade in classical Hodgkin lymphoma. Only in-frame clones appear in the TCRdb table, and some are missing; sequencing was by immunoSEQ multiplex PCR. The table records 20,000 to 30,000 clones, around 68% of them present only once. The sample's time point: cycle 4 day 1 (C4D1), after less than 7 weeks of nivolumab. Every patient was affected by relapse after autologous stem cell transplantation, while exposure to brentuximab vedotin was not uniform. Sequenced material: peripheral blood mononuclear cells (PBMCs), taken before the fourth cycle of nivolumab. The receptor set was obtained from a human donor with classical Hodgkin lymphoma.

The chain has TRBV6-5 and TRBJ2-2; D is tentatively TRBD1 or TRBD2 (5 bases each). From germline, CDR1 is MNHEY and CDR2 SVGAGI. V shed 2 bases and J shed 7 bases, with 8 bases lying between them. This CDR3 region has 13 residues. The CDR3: CASSYLGGGELFF. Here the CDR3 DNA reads TGTGCCAGCAGTTACCTTGGGGGCGGGGAGCTGTTTTTT.

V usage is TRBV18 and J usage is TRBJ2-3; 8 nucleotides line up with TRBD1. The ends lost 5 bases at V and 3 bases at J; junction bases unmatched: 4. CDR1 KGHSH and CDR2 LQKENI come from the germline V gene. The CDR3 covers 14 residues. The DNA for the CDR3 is TGTGCCAGCTCATTTACAGGGGGGACAGATACGCAGTATTTT. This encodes CASSFTGGTDTQYF.

The CDR3 coding sequence is TGTGCCAGTTCCTACGGGCGGCGGAGCCAAGAGACCCAGTACTTC. This codes for CASSYGRRSQETQYF. The chain recombines TRBV19 with TRBJ2-5; D gene unclear. Germline lookup yields CDR1 LNHDA and CDR2 SQIVND (reference sequence). CDR3 size: 15 residues. Trimming pared 8 bases from V and 1 base from J, leaving 17 bases between.

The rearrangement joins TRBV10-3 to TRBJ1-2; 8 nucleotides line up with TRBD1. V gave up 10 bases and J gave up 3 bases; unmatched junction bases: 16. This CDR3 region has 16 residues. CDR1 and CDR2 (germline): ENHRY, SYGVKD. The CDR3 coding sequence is TGTGCCACCACCGGGGGGGCAGGGGGCGGCGACTATGGCTACACCTTC. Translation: CATTGGAGGGDYGYTF.

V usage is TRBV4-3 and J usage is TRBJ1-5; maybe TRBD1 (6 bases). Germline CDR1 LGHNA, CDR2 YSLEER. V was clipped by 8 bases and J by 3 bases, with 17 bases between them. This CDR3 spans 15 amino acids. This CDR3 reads CASSEAPGDNQPQHF. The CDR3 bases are TGCGCCAGCTCTGAGGCCCCAGGGGACAATCAGCCCCAGCATTTT.

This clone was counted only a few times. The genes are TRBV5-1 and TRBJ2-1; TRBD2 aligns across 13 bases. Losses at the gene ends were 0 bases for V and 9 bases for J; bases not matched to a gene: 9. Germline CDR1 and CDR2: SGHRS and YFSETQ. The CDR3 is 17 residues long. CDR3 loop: CASSLAALAGGQGEQFF. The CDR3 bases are TGCGCCAGCAGCTTGGCCGCACTAGCGGGGGGGCAAGGTGAGCAGTTCTTC.

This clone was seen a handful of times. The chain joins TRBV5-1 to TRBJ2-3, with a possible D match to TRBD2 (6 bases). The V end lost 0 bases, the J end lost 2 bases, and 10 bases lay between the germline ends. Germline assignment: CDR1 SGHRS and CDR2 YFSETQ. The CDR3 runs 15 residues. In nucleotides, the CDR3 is TGCGCCAGCAGCTTGGACGGGGGATACACAGATACGCAGTATTTT. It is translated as CASSLDGGYTDTQYF.

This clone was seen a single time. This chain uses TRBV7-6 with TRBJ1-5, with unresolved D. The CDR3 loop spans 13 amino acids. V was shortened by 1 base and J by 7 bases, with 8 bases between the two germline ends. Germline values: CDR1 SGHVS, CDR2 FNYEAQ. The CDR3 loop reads CASSLGREQPQHF. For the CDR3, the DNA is TGTGCCAGCAGCTTAGGGCGAGAGCAGCCCCAGCATTTT.

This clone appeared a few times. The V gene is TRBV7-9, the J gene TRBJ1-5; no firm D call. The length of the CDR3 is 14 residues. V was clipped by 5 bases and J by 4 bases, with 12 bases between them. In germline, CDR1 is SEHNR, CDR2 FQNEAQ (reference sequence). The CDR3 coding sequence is TGTGCCAGCAGCAGCGGACGGTGGAATCAGCCCCAGCATTTT. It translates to CASSSGRWNQPQHF.

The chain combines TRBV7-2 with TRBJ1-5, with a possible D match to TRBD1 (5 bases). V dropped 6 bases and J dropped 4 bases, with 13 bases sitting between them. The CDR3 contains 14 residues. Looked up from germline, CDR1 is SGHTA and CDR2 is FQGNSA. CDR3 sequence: CASSMVEGNQPQHF. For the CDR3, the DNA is TGTGCCAGCAGTATGGTGGAGGGGAATCAGCCCCAGCATTTT.

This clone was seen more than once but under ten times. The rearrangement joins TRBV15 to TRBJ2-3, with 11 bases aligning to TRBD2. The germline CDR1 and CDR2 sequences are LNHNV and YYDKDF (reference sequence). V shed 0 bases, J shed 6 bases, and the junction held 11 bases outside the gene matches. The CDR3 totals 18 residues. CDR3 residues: CATSRDLFGSGGADTQYF. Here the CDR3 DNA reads TGTGCCACCAGCAGAGACCTCTTCGGTAGCGGGGGGGCTGATACGCAGTATTTT.

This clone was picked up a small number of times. The CDR3 bases are TGTGCCAGCAGCTTAAGTGTGAGCTACGAGCAGTACTTC. Translated, it gives CASSLSVSYEQYF. V gene TRBV7-8 combines with J gene TRBJ2-7; D is unresolved. Deletions cut 2 bases from V and 3 bases from J, with 8 bases between. There are 13 residues in the CDR3. Germline V lookup: CDR1 SGHVS, CDR2 FQNEAQ. The full variable domain, in which reference TRBV7-8 and TRBJ2-7 provide the parts outside the CDR3, is GAGVSQSPRYKVAKRGQDVALRCDPISGHVSLFWYQQALGQGPEFLTYFQNEAQLDKSGLPSDRFFAERPEGSVSTLKIQRTQQEDSAVYLCASSLSVSYEQYFGPGTRLTVT.

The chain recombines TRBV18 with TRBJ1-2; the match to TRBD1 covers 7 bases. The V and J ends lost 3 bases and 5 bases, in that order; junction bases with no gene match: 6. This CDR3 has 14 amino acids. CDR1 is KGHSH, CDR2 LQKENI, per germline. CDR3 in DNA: TGTGCCAGCTCACCGCCAGGGGGTGGTTATGGCTACACCTTC. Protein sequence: CASSPPGGGYGYTF.

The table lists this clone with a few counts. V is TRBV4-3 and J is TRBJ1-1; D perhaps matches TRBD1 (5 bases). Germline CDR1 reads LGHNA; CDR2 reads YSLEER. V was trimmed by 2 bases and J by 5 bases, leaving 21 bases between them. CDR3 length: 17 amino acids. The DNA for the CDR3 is TGCGCCAGCAGCCAATACAGGTCTTTTGATGGGGATACTGAAGCTTTCTTT. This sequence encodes CASSQYRSFDGDTEAFF.

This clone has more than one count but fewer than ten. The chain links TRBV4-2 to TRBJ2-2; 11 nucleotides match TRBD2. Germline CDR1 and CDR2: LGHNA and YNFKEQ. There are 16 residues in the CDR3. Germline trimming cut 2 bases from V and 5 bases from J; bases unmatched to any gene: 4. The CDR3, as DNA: TGTGCCAGCAGCCAACTAGCGGGGGGATCAACCGGGGAGCTGTTTTTT. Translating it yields CASSQLAGGSTGELFF.

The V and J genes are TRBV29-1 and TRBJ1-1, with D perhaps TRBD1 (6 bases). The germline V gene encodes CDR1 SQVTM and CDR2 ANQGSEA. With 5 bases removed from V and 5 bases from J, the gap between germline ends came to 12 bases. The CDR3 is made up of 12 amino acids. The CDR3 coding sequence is TGCAGCGTTCGTCAGGGACATACTGAAGCTTTCTTT. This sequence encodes CSVRQGHTEAFF.

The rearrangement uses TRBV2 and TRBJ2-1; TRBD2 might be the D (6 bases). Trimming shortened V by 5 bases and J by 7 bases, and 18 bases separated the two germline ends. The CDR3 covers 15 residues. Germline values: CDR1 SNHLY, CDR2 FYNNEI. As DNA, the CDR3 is TGTGCCAGCAGTCGGACTACAGGCCTAGGGAATGAGCAGTTCTTC. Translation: CASSRTTGLGNEQFF.

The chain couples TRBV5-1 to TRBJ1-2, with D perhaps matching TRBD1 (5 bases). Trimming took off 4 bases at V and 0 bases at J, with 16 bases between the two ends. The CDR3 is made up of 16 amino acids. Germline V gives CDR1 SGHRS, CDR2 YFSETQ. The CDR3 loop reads CASSHGHGSSNYGYTF. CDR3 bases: TGCGCCAGCAGCCATGGACACGGGTCTTCTAACTATGGCTACACCTTC.

CDR3 sequence reads: CASSLVGQGNYGYTF. DNA of the CDR3: TGTGCCAGCAGCTTAGTCGGGCAGGGGAACTATGGCTACACCTTC. This chain uses TRBV7-2 with TRBJ1-2, with D tentatively TRBD1 (6 bases). CDR3 length equals 15 residues. V was pared by 1 base and J by 2 bases, with 11 bases between. Germline V gene sequence: CDR1 SGHTA, CDR2 FQGNSA.

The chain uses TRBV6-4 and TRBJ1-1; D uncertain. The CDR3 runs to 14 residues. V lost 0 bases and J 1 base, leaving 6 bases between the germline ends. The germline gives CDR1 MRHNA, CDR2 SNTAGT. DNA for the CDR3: TGTGCCAGCAGTGACTCAAGTAGGAACACTGAAGCTTTCTTT. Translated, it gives CASSDSSRNTEAFF.

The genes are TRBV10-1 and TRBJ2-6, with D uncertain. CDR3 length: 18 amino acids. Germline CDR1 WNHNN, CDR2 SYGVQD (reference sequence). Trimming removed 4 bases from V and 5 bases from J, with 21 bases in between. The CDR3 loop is CASSVAMIAQSRANVLTF. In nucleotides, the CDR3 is TGCGCCAGCAGTGTGGCCATGATCGCACAAAGTCGGGCCAACGTCCTGACTTTC.

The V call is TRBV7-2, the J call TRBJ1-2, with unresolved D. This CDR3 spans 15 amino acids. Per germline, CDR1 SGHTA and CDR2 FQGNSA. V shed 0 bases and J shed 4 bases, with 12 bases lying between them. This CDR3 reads CASSLAPGTFYGYTF. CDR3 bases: TGTGCCAGCAGCTTAGCGCCTGGTACCTTCTATGGCTACACCTTC.

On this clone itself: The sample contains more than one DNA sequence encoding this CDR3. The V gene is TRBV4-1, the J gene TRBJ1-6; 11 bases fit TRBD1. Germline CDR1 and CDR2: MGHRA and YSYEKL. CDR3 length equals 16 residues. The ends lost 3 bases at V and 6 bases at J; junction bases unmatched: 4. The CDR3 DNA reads TGCGCCAGCAGCCACGGACAGGGGGCTGGTAATTCACCCCTCCACTTT. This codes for CASSHGQGAGNSPLHF.

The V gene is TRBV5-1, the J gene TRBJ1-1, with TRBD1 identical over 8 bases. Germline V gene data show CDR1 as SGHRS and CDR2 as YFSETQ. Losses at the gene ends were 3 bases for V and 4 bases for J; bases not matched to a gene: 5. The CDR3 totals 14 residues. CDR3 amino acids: CASSSDRGITEAFF. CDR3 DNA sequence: TGCGCCAGCAGCTCCGACAGGGGAATCACTGAAGCTTTCTTT.

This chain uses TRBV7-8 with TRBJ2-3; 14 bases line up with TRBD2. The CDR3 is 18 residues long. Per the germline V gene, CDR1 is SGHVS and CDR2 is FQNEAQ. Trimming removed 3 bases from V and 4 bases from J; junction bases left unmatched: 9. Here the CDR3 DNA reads TGTGCCAGCAGCTTTAGAACCGGGACTAGCGGGGGTTCAGATACGCAGTATTTT. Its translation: CASSFRTGTSGGSDTQYF.